These T cell receptor beta chains were read from a single sample in a study of blood T cell repertoires in COVID-19. Method: immunoSEQ multiplex PCR; TCRdb's copy keeps in-frame clones and lacks some. The sample gives some 200,000 clones, roughly four fifths of which show up once; under 15% is in the top ten. The material sequenced was peripheral blood. The origin of the receptors is a man aged 25-45 years with active or convalescent COVID-19. Both conserved end residues are part of each CDR3. The order of the fields is clone size, D gene, J gene, V gene, CDR3 DNA, CDR3 protein. The D gene is left open where the match is weak. For some rows the clone size is stated as once, few or many, or as a class when expanded; others skip it.

size: -; D: -; J: TRBJ2-3; V: TRBV7-3; DNA: TGTGCCAGCAGCCGACTAGGGCTGGCAGATACGCAGTATTTT; CDR3: CASSRLGLADTQYF
size: -; D: -; J: TRBJ1-2; V: TRBV28; DNA: TGTGCCAGCAGTTTATCAGGGATAGACTATGGCTACACCTTC; CDR3: CASSLSGIDYGYTF
size: few; D: -; J: TRBJ2-2; V: TRBV5-1; DNA: TGCGCCAGCAGCTTGGCAGACACCGGGGAGCTGTTTTTT; CDR3: CASSLADTGELFF
size: -; D: TRBD1; J: TRBJ1-5; V: TRBV6-6; DNA: TGTGCCAGCAGTTACGGACAGGGCCCTAGGCAGCCCCAGCATTTT; CDR3: CASSYGQGPRQPQHF
size: -; D: -; J: TRBJ2-2; V: TRBV10-1; DNA: TGCGCCAGCAGGTTGACAGAGAACACCGGGGAGCTGTTTTTT; CDR3: CASRLTENTGELFF
size: -; D: -; J: TRBJ2-1; V: TRBV3-1/TRBV3-2; DNA: TGTGCCAGCAGCCAAGTCCGTTTCATGGGGGGGGCCTGGAATGAGCAGTTCTTC; CDR3: CASSQVRFMGGAWNEQFF
size: few; D: -; J: TRBJ2-2; V: TRBV27; DNA: TGTGCCAGCAGTTTCCACTCATCATTGGGGCAAACCGGGGAGCTGTTTTTT; CDR3: CASSFHSSLGQTGELFF
size: once; D: -; J: TRBJ1-6; V: TRBV30; DNA: TGTGCCTGGAGTGTCCGGGGTCTGAGCTCCTATAATTCACCCCTCCACTTT; CDR3: CAWSVRGLSSYNSPLHF
size: -; D: TRBD2; J: TRBJ2-5; V: TRBV5-1; DNA: TGCGCCAGCAGCTTGGAATTTAGCGGGATCGGGGAGACCCAGTACTTC; CDR3: CASSLEFSGIGETQYF
size: -; D: TRBD1; J: TRBJ2-6; V: TRBV4-1; DNA: TGCGCCAGCAGCCAAGAGGGACAGCCTAGCTCTGGGGCCAACGTCCTGACTTTC; CDR3: CASSQEGQPSSGANVLTF
size: once; D: TRBD1; J: TRBJ2-1; V: TRBV6-5; DNA: TGTGCCAGCAGTTACTCAGGGGGCTGGAGCAATGAGCAGTTCTTC; CDR3: CASSYSGGWSNEQFF
size: -; D: -; J: TRBJ1-6; V: TRBV6-5; DNA: TGTGCCAGCAGGGGCCCCAGCTCACCCCTCCACTTT; CDR3: CASRGPSSPLHF
size: -; D: TRBD1; J: TRBJ2-1; V: TRBV28; DNA: TGTGCCAGCAGTTTATATCAGGGGGCGGTCGATGAGCAGTTCTTC; CDR3: CASSLYQGAVDEQFF
size: once; D: -; J: TRBJ2-1; V: TRBV4-3; DNA: TGCGCCAGCAGCCAAGACGTCGTTCCCGGCTACAATGAGCAGTTCTTC; CDR3: CASSQDVVPGYNEQFF
size: -; D: -; J: TRBJ2-7; V: TRBV19; DNA: TGTGCCAGTAGTATCGTACAACTGGGGCGATCGGGAGAGGGCTACGAGCAGTACTTC; CDR3: CASSIVQLGRSGEGYEQYF
size: few; D: TRBD1; J: TRBJ1-1; V: TRBV6-5; DNA: TGTGCCAGCAGGTGGACAGGGGACCCGAACACTGAAGCTTTCTTT; CDR3: CASRWTGDPNTEAFF
size: -; D: TRBD1; J: TRBJ1-1; V: TRBV18; DNA: TGTGCCAGCTCACCACCCGGGACAGGGGGCGAAGCTTTCTTT; CDR3: CASSPPGTGGEAFF
size: -; D: TRBD1; J: TRBJ1-2; V: TRBV28; DNA: TGTGCCAGCAGCCCCAGGGGGCGCATCTATGGCTACACCTTC; CDR3: CASSPRGRIYGYTF
size: -; D: TRBD2; J: TRBJ2-1; V: TRBV13; DNA: TGTGCCAGCAGCTTCGGGGGGAGGGGCAATGAGCAGTTCTTC; CDR3: CASSFGGRGNEQFF
size: -; D: -; J: TRBJ1-2; V: TRBV6-2/TRBV6-3; DNA: TGTGCCAGCAGTTACTCTTTGGGCGACTATGGCTACACCTTC; CDR3: CASSYSLGDYGYTF
size: -; D: TRBD1; J: TRBJ1-2; V: TRBV28; DNA: TGTGCCAGCGGGAACCCAGGACAGGGGGCAAAGGGTGGCTACACCTTC; CDR3: CASGNPGQGAKGGYTF
size: -; D: TRBD1; J: TRBJ1-6; V: TRBV13; DNA: TGTGCCAGCAGCTCCGGGACAGGGGTAACCAGCTCACCCCTCCACTTT; CDR3: CASSSGTGVTSSPLHF
size: -; D: -; J: TRBJ1-2; V: TRBV5-6; DNA: TGTGCCAGCAATTTTGGAGGGGCCTTCTATGGCTACACCTTC; CDR3: CASNFGGAFYGYTF
size: -; D: -; J: TRBJ1-5; V: TRBV10-3; DNA: TGTGCCATCAGTGAGTCAGACAGGTCCAATCAGCCCCAGCATTTT; CDR3: CAISESDRSNQPQHF
size: few; D: TRBD1; J: TRBJ1-2; V: TRBV3-1/TRBV3-2; DNA: TGTGCCAGCAGCCAAGGGGATTCGTGGGACAGGGGCGGCTACACCTTC; CDR3: CASSQGDSWDRGGYTF
size: -; D: -; J: TRBJ1-4; V: TRBV14; DNA: TGTGCCAGCAGCCAAGATAAACGGGGATATAATGAAAAACTGTTTTTT; CDR3: CASSQDKRGYNEKLFF
size: few; D: TRBD1; J: TRBJ2-7; V: TRBV2; DNA: TGTGCCAGCAGTACCGGGACAGGCTCTCGCGAGCAGTACTTC; CDR3: CASSTGTGSREQYF
size: -; D: -; J: TRBJ2-3; V: TRBV5-1; DNA: TGCGCCAGCAGCTTGGTGCCGAGATTGGAGGAACGGCAGTATTTT; CDR3: CASSLVPRLEERQYF
size: -; D: -; J: TRBJ2-5; V: TRBV6-5; DNA: TGTGCCAGCAGTTACGGCCAGGGAATAGAGACCCAGTACTTC; CDR3: CASSYGQGIETQYF
size: -; D: -; J: TRBJ1-5; V: TRBV5-8; DNA: TGTGCCAGCGGGCGGGGTAATCAGCCCCAGCATTTT; CDR3: CASGRGNQPQHF
size: -; D: TRBD1; J: TRBJ1-1; V: TRBV19; DNA: TGTGCCAGTAGTATTCCAGGGGGTCTCGCGGAAGCTTTCTTT; CDR3: CASSIPGGLAEAFF
size: -; D: TRBD2; J: TRBJ2-5; V: TRBV7-9; DNA: TGTGCCAGCAGCTTAGCGGGGGGGCAAGAGACCCAGTACTTC; CDR3: CASSLAGGQETQYF
size: -; D: -; J: TRBJ1-1; V: TRBV6-2/TRBV6-3; DNA: TGTGCCAGCAGTTACTCGAGGGGGGGAGTGCGGGACACTGAAGCTTTCTTT; CDR3: CASSYSRGGVRDTEAFF
size: few; D: TRBD1; J: TRBJ1-1; V: TRBV29-1; DNA: TGCAGCGTTTCCCGGCAGGGGGGAGGTACTGAAGCTTTCTTT; CDR3: CSVSRQGGGTEAFF
size: -; D: -; J: TRBJ2-5; V: TRBV11-3; DNA: TGTGCCAGCAGCTTAGATCGGTACAGGGCCACAAAGACCCAGTACTTC; CDR3: CASSLDRYRATKTQYF
size: once; D: -; J: TRBJ2-7; V: TRBV25-1; DNA: TGTGCCAGCAGCGTCGACAGTTCCTACGAGCAGTACTTC; CDR3: CASSVDSSYEQYF
size: -; D: -; J: TRBJ1-5; V: TRBV7-9; DNA: TGTGCCAGCAGCTTTGGACAGTCTGATCAGCCCCAGCATTTT; CDR3: CASSFGQSDQPQHF
size: -; D: TRBD2; J: TRBJ2-1; V: TRBV19; DNA: TGTGCCAGTAGTGCACCCCGCCCTCCGAGTAGCGGGAGCGACGATGAGCAGTTCTTC; CDR3: CASSAPRPPSSGSDDEQFF
size: -; D: -; J: TRBJ1-1; V: TRBV14; DNA: TGTGCCAGCAGCCCGGCAGGACTAGCTTTCTTT; CDR3: CASSPAGLAFF
size: -; D: -; J: TRBJ2-7; V: TRBV7-2; DNA: TGTGCCAGCAGCTCCACCGGAGGCTACGAGCAGTACTTC; CDR3: CASSSTGGYEQYF
size: -; D: -; J: TRBJ2-3; V: TRBV21-1; DNA: TGTGCCACCCGAAGTAGCGGGAGGGCCCAAGATACGCAGTATTTT; CDR3: CATRSSGRAQDTQYF
size: few; D: TRBD1; J: TRBJ1-4; V: TRBV6-5; DNA: TGTGCCAGCAGTTTATACGGGACAGGGAACGAAAAACTGTTTTTT; CDR3: CASSLYGTGNEKLFF
size: -; D: -; J: TRBJ1-6; V: TRBV5-4; DNA: TGTGCCAGCAGCTTCAAGGACAGCTATAATTCACCCCTCCACTTT; CDR3: CASSFKDSYNSPLHF
size: -; D: -; J: TRBJ2-1; V: TRBV24-1; DNA: TGTGCCACCAGTGATTTTGGAGTCGGCGGGATCTCCTACAATGAGCAGTTCTTC; CDR3: CATSDFGVGGISYNEQFF
size: -; D: TRBD2; J: TRBJ2-1; V: TRBV13; DNA: TGTGCCAGCAGCCGTGGGGGGGAATCGACCTACAATGAGCAGTTCTTC; CDR3: CASSRGGESTYNEQFF
size: once; D: -; J: TRBJ2-5; V: TRBV5-4; DNA: TGTGCCAGCAGGGAGCGGACAGAAGAGACCCAGTACTTC; CDR3: CASRERTEETQYF
size: few; D: -; J: TRBJ1-2; V: TRBV9; DNA: TGTGCCAGCAGCCAGAACTATGGCTACACCTTC; CDR3: CASSQNYGYTF
size: -; D: TRBD1; J: TRBJ1-1; V: TRBV28; DNA: TGTGCCAGCAGCTTATTCTCGACAGGGGGAAGGGGGAAGAACACTGAAGCTTTCTTT; CDR3: CASSLFSTGGRGKNTEAFF
size: -; D: -; J: TRBJ1-1; V: TRBV25-1; DNA: TGTGCCAGCAGTGCAGGCATGAACACTGAAGCTTTCTTT; CDR3: CASSAGMNTEAFF
size: -; D: -; J: TRBJ2-1; V: TRBV4-1; DNA: TGCGCCAGCAGCCAAGAAGCGGTCGGGCAGGGGCGATGGGATGAGCAGTTCTTC; CDR3: CASSQEAVGQGRWDEQFF
size: few; D: -; J: TRBJ2-5; V: TRBV5-1; DNA: TGCGCCAGCTTCGGGGATGGCCGGGAGACCCAGTACTTC; CDR3: CASFGDGRETQYF